The clone carrying this TCR beta chain was recorded only once. Amplification of TCR beta CDR3 from genomic DNA used two-round multiplex PCR. First-round PCR amplification was performed with primers specific to each TRBV and TRBJ gene. In TCRdb, the multiplex PCR reads were re-called with MiXCR into one record per CDR3 protein. The profile covers approximately 17,000 distinct CDR3 sequences, with roughly 45% appearing a single time and about 45% taken by the ten largest. The sample is drawn from a study of prognosis after radiotherapy for stage I lung cancer. The CDR3 has 15 residues. CDR1 is MDHEN, CDR2 SYDVKM, per germline. The ends lost 3 bases at V and 2 bases at J; junction bases unmatched: 4.

The receptor was derived from a donor aged 50 or older with non-small cell lung cancer. The genes are TRBV28 and TRBJ2-3; 8 bases are a match to TRBD2. Sequenced here: PBMCs, sampled before or after stereotactic body radiation therapy (not recorded which). This chain's CDR3 is CASSFREGHTDTQYF. DNA of the CDR3: TGTGCCAGCAGTTTCCGGGAGGGCCACACAGATACGCAGTATTTT.